The 27 T cell receptor beta chains given below trace back to one sample, sequenced in a study of blood T cell repertoires in COVID-19 (dated by TCRdb to 2019 to 2021). The library was built by means of the immunoSEQ multiplex PCR assay. Not all clones reach the TCRdb copy of this immuneACCESS table, which keeps in-frame sequences only. Checked studies attribute under half of the gap to unresolved V genes and leave the rest unexplained. The sample table lists 150,000 to 200,000 clones, roughly 89% of them with a count of one. The top ten clones comprise about 7% of the sample. The sequenced material came from peripheral blood. These receptors were obtained from a man aged 40-50 years with acute or convalescent COVID-19.

The rearrangement uses TRBV20-1 and TRBJ1-1; D is ambiguous. V dropped 3 bases and J dropped 4 bases, with 6 bases sitting between them. This CDR3 is 11 amino acids long. Per germline, CDR1 DFQATT and CDR2 SNEGSKA (reference sequence). Here the CDR3 reads CSASSSTEAFF. DNA of the CDR3: TGCAGTGCTAGTTCCAGCACTGAAGCTTTCTTT.

This clone was seen only once. V and J are TRBV29-1 and TRBJ2-1, with 9 bases identical to TRBD1. The CDR3 runs to 14 residues. Germline CDR1 is SQVTM and CDR2 is ANQGSEA. Unmatched junction bases numbered 5, after V lost 6 bases and J lost 2 bases. The CDR3 DNA sequence: TGCAGCGTGTGGGGGACAGGGCCCTACAATGAGCAGTTCTTC. Protein sequence: CSVWGTGPYNEQFF.

This rearrangement joins TRBV24-1 to TRBJ1-3; no clear D. V dropped 4 bases and J dropped 3 bases, with 12 bases sitting between them. CDR3 length equals 15 residues. Germline CDR1 KGHDR, CDR2 SFDVKD. Here the CDR3 reads CATSEGSGIGNTIYF. CDR3 coding DNA: TGTGCCACCAGTGAGGGTTCGGGGATTGGAAACACCATATATTTT.

The rearrangement uses TRBV14 and TRBJ2-7, with D perhaps matching TRBD1 (7 bases). Germline CDR1 reads SGHDN; CDR2 reads FVKESK. Between the trimmed V and J ends, which lost 1 base and 3 bases, there was a span of 10 bases. The CDR3 is 14 amino acids. CDR3 residues: CASSQGQGLYEQYF. In DNA, the CDR3 is TGTGCCAGCAGCCAAGGACAGGGACTCTACGAGCAGTACTTC. Drawing the rest from reference TRBV14 and TRBJ2-7, the complete variable domain is EAGVTQFPSHSVIEKGQTVTLRCDPISGHDNLYWYRRVMGKEIKFLLHFVKESKQDESGMPNNRFLAERTGGTYSTLKVQPAELEDSGVYFCASSQGQGLYEQYFGPGTRLTVT.

J is TRBJ1-4 and V is TRBV24-1; 8 bases fit TRBD1. The CDR3 covers 14 residues. From germline, CDR1 is KGHDR and CDR2 SFDVKD. The V segment lost 3 bases and the J segment 6 bases; nucleotides outside the gene matches: 2. The DNA of the CDR3 is TGTGCCACCAGTGATGGACAGGGTTATGAAAAACTGTTTTTT. This sequence encodes CATSDGQGYEKLFF.

Notes on this clone: Other DNA sequences in the sample encode the same CDR3. V gene TRBV30 combines with J gene TRBJ2-3; 8 bases agree with TRBD1. CDR3 length: 15 amino acids. V gave up 1 base and J gave up 0 bases; unmatched junction bases: 3. The germline V gene encodes CDR1 GTSNPN and CDR2 SVGIG (reference sequence). CDR3 in amino acids: CAWSADRVSTDTQYF. The DNA of the CDR3 is TGTGCCTGGAGTGCGGACAGGGTTAGCACAGATACGCAGTATTTT.

J is TRBJ1-2 and V is TRBV6-2 or TRBV6-3, with 8 nucleotides matching TRBD1. The germline V gene has CDR1 MNHEY and CDR2 SVGEGT. This CDR3 has 15 residues. V dropped 7 bases and J dropped 6; count of bases not matched to a gene: 13. This CDR3 is CASTPWTGMFDGYTF. Here the CDR3 DNA reads TGTGCCAGCACCCCATGGACAGGGATGTTCGATGGCTACACCTTC.

This chain joins TRBV9 and TRBJ2-3; D is possibly TRBD1 (6 bases). V was pared by 1 base and J by 1 base, with 22 bases between. The V gene's germline CDR1 is SGDLS and CDR2 YYNGEE. The CDR3 has 19 residues. The CDR3 sequence is CASSVYSGQGESGTDTQYF. The CDR3 DNA reads TGTGCCAGCAGCGTATACTCGGGACAAGGGGAATCTGGCACAGATACGCAGTATTTT.

V usage is TRBV6-1 and J usage is TRBJ1-2; 10 nucleotides match TRBD1. The V gene's germline CDR1 is MNHNS and CDR2 SASEGT. The CDR3 totals 14 residues. Unmatched junction bases numbered 4, after V lost 4 bases and J lost 5 bases. The CDR3 DNA reads as TGTGCCAGCAGTGCCAGGGGACAGGGGTATGGCTACACCTTC. Translated: CASSARGQGYGYTF.

This chain joins TRBV6-1 and TRBJ1-1; D not certain. Germline V CDR1 and CDR2: MNHNS, SASEGT. This CDR3 is 14 amino acids long. V was cut by 5 bases and J by 3 bases, with 13 bases left in between. CDR3 DNA: TGTGCCAGCAGTTATAAGGCCGCGGACACTGAAGCTTTCTTT. The encoded protein is CASSYKAADTEAFF.

Concerning this clone: At one boundary the junction diverges from the germline segment, which might be a read error. The chain combines TRBV7-7 with TRBJ2-5; 8 bases fit TRBD1. Looked up from germline, CDR1 is SSHAT and CDR2 is FNYEAQ (reference sequence). This CDR3 is 16 amino acids long. Written as DNA, the CDR3 is TGTGCTAGCAGCTTAGCCCCCCAGGGGGCGGGAGAGACCCAGTACTTC. Protein sequence: CASSLAPQGAGETQYF.

This clone appeared a single time. The V and J genes are TRBV18 and TRBJ2-5, with a weak D call TRBD1 (5 bases). Germline-derived CDR1 and CDR2 are KGHSH and LQKENI. This CDR3 comprises 13 residues. V was cut by 6 bases and J by 5 bases, with 13 bases left in between. In nucleotides, the CDR3 is TGTGCCAGCTCGCCCTCAGGGTTGGAGACCCAGTACTTC. Protein sequence: CASSPSGLETQYF.

The V gene is TRBV6-6, the J gene TRBJ1-2, with unresolved D. Trimming left V 0 bases short and J 8 bases short, with 10 bases between. The CDR3 consists of 13 residues. Germline V gene sequence: CDR1 MNHNY, CDR2 SVGAGI (reference sequence). CDR3 DNA sequence: TGTGCCAGCAGTTACTCGGCAGTGGGCGGCTACACCTTC. Translated: CASSYSAVGGYTF.

V usage is TRBV18 and J usage is TRBJ2-1, with D possibly TRBD1 on 6 matching bases. This CDR3 has 15 amino acids. CDR1 is KGHSH, CDR2 LQKENI, per germline. Trimming left V 3 bases short and J 7 bases short, with 16 bases between. In DNA, the CDR3 is TGTGCCAGCTCACCGGGGCAGGGGAGTAATAATGAGCAGTTCTTC. This codes for CASSPGQGSNNEQFF. Full variable domain (remainder filled in from reference TRBV18 and TRBJ2-1): NAGVMQNPRHLVRRRGQEARLRCSPMKGHSHVYWYRQLPEEGLKFMVYLQKENIIDESGMPKERFSAEFPKEGPSILRIQQVVRGDSAAYFCASSPGQGSNNEQFFGPGTRLTVL.

This clone has just one count. The chain is built from TRBV5-4 and TRBJ2-2, with a possible D match to TRBD1 (6 bases). V was trimmed by 4 bases and J by 3 bases, leaving 16 bases between them. The CDR3 consists of 16 residues. The V gene's germline CDR1 is SGHNT and CDR2 YYREEE (reference sequence). The CDR3, as DNA: TGTGCCAGCAGCCCCGGCCAGGGGCGATACACCGGGGAGCTGTTTTTT. Amino acids: CASSPGQGRYTGELFF.

The chain has TRBV2 and TRBJ1-5, with no clear D. CDR1 and CDR2 (germline): SNHLY, FYNNEI. The CDR3 is 14 amino acids. V was pared by 7 bases and J by 2 bases, with 12 bases between. The CDR3 bases are TGTGCCAGCAAGGAGGGTAGGGGCAATCAGCCCCAGCATTTT. This sequence encodes CASKEGRGNQPQHF.

This clone was seen once. This rearrangement joins TRBV3-1 (or the pseudogene TRBV3-2) to TRBJ2-7; TRBD1 matches 9 bases. Germline V gene data show CDR1 as LGHDT and CDR2 as YNNKEL (reference sequence). V shed 4 bases, J shed 6 bases, and the junction held 10 bases outside the gene matches. The CDR3 contains 15 residues. In nucleotides, the CDR3 is TGTGCCAGCAGCCCGATCATACAGGGGGCGGGCGAGCAGTACTTC. Its protein is CASSPIIQGAGEQYF.

The V gene is TRBV27, the J gene TRBJ1-2, with D possibly being TRBD1 (5 bases). Trimming took off 6 bases at V and 5 bases at J, with 16 bases between the two ends. There are 14 residues in the CDR3. Germline loops: CDR1 MNHEY, CDR2 SMNVEV (reference sequence). Here the CDR3 DNA reads TGTGCCAGCAGGGTGGGGGGACGTGGGTATGGCTACACCTTC. Its translation: CASRVGGRGYGYTF.

The chain carries TRBV7-8 and TRBJ1-1; D is unclear. CDR3 length: 16 residues. Trimming took 2 bases from V and 5 from J, leaving 18 bases between them. Germline-derived CDR1 and CDR2 are SGHVS and FQNEAQ. CDR3 sequence: CASSLLQGGIRTEAFF. The CDR3 DNA reads TGTGCCAGCAGCTTACTTCAAGGAGGGATTCGAACTGAAGCTTTCTTT.

This CDR3 is CASSSDRINYGYTF. CDR3 in DNA: TGTGCCAGCAGCTCGGACAGGATTAACTATGGCTACACCTTC. The chain combines TRBV11-2 with TRBJ1-2, with TRBD1 matching over 7 bases. Trimming removed 4 bases from V and 1 base from J; junction bases left unmatched: 3. Germline V gives CDR1 SGHAT, CDR2 FQNNGV. The CDR3 runs to 14 residues.

J is TRBJ2-1 and V is TRBV27; 10 nucleotides agree with TRBD1. CDR1 is MNHEY and CDR2 is SMNVEV in the germline V gene (reference sequence). The CDR3 totals 14 residues. Trimming cost V 7 bases and J 8 bases; bases outside gene matches: 8. The CDR3 DNA follows: TGTGCCAGCACCACCGGGACAGGGGTCGATGAGCAGTTCTTC. This sequence encodes CASTTGTGVDEQFF.

The rearrangement uses TRBV24-1 and TRBJ2-1, with 8 nucleotides matching TRBD1. Germline CDR1 is KGHDR and CDR2 is SFDVKD. The CDR3 covers 17 residues. V shed 3 bases, J shed 0 bases, and the junction held 6 bases outside the gene matches. CDR3 sequence: CATSDATGVGSYNEQFF. CDR3 bases: TGTGCCACCAGTGATGCGACAGGGGTGGGCTCCTACAATGAGCAGTTCTTC.

CDR3 sequence: CAWAGIFNSPLHF. The CDR3 DNA follows: TGTGCCTGGGCGGGGATATTTAATTCACCCCTCCACTTT. The chain employs TRBV30 and TRBJ1-6; D remains ambiguous. The ends were cut back, 5 bases at V and 6 bases at J, with 11 bases in the middle. The CDR3 sequence is 13 residues long. CDR1 and CDR2 (germline): GTSNPN, SVGIG (reference sequence).

This clone was counted a single time. The J gene is TRBJ1-2, the V gene TRBV30, with 10 bases aligning to TRBD1. CDR1 is GTSNPN, CDR2 SVGIG, per germline (reference sequence). Germline trimming cut 4 bases from V and 4 bases from J; bases unmatched to any gene: 6. This CDR3 comprises 14 residues. The CDR3 bases are TGTGCCTGGATACCCCGACAGGGGGCCTATGGCTACACCTTC. Translating it yields CAWIPRQGAYGYTF.

This chain links TRBV5-1 with TRBJ1-1; tentatively, D is TRBD1 (6 bases). This CDR3 is built from 14 residues. Germline loops: CDR1 SGHRS, CDR2 YFSETQ. V was trimmed by 1 base and J by 3 bases, leaving 10 bases between them. CDR3 sequence (DNA): TGCGCCAGCAGCTTGACAGGGTCTGACACTGAAGCTTTCTTT. Residues: CASSLTGSDTEAFF.

This sequence joins TRBV18 and TRBJ2-5; possibly TRBD2 for D (7 bases). Trimming stripped 3 bases from V and 4 bases from J, with 12 bases between. CDR1 and CDR2 from the germline V gene are KGHSH and LQKENI. There are 14 residues in the CDR3. CDR3 in amino acids: CASSPRGGRETQYF. In nucleotides, the CDR3 is TGTGCCAGCTCACCTAGGGGGGGCCGAGAGACCCAGTACTTC.

Only a few counts were recorded for this clone. The rearrangement uses TRBV6-6 and TRBJ1-5; 7 positions match TRBD1. The length of the CDR3 is 14 residues. V lost 2 bases to trimming and J lost 4 bases; unmatched junction nucleotides: 2. CDR1 and CDR2 from the germline V gene are MNHNY and SVGAGI (reference sequence). DNA of the CDR3: TGTGCCAGCAGTTACGGGACAGATAATCAGCCCCAGCATTTT. It codes for CASSYGTDNQPQHF.